One and the same sample provided the 12 T cell receptor beta chains below, sequenced in a study of blood T cell repertoires in COVID-19. Here immunoSEQ multiplex PCR was the method, and the copy in TCRdb shows in-frame clones only, minus some. This sample has 150,000 to 200,000 clones, with approximately 81% found just once. Specimen: peripheral blood. Receptor source: a human donor with acute or convalescent COVID-19. The donor label of this sample is uncertain.

This clone was observed a single time. CDR3 sequence (DNA): TGCGCCAGCATGGTAACAGGGGTCACTGAAGCTTTCTTT. Amino acids: CASMVTGVTEAFF. The genes are TRBV5-1 and TRBJ1-1; the match to TRBD1 covers 7 bases. The CDR3 extends over 13 amino acids. The V and J ends lost 6 bases and 4 bases, in that order; junction bases with no gene match: 6. Per the germline V gene, CDR1 is SGHRS and CDR2 is YFSETQ.

CDR3 protein: CASGLGQGTYNEQFF. CDR3 coding DNA: TGTGCTAGTGGTTTGGGACAGGGTACCTACAATGAGCAGTTCTTC. This sequence joins TRBV12-5 and TRBJ2-1; 7 nucleotides match TRBD1. Germline V gives CDR1 LGHNT, CDR2 FRNRAP. CDR3 length: 15 amino acids. Germline trimming cut 1 base from V and 2 bases from J; bases unmatched to any gene: 2.

The count of this clone is one. The rearrangement links TRBV9 to TRBJ2-1, with unresolved D. This CDR3 spans 15 amino acids. The ends were cut back, 0 bases at V and 0 bases at J, with 7 bases in the middle. Germline V gene data show CDR1 as SGDLS and CDR2 as YYNGEE. The CDR3 sequence is CASSVEPSSYNEQFF. The CDR3 DNA sequence: TGTGCCAGCAGCGTAGAGCCGTCCTCCTACAATGAGCAGTTCTTC.

The chain recombines TRBV14 with TRBJ2-5, with 12 bases fitting TRBD2. The V segment lost 6 bases and the J segment 6 bases; nucleotides outside the gene matches: 8. CDR3 length equals 15 residues. Germline assignment: CDR1 SGHDN and CDR2 FVKESK. CDR3 DNA sequence: TGTGCCAGCAGTTCCCTAGCGGGGGGGCGAAAGACCCAGTACTTC. Encoded protein: CASSSLAGGRKTQYF.

J is TRBJ2-1 and V is TRBV11-2; the D gene is possibly TRBD2 (6 bases). In germline, CDR1 is SGHAT, CDR2 FQNNGV. This CDR3 has 17 amino acids. Deletions cut 4 bases from V and 1 base from J, with 17 bases between. The CDR3 loop reads CASSWGRGSLSYNEQFF. The CDR3, as DNA: TGTGCCAGCAGCTGGGGACGGGGGAGCTTATCCTACAATGAGCAGTTCTTC.

This chain links TRBV19 with TRBJ1-1; a weak D match, TRBD1 (5 bases). Deletions cut 5 bases from V and 7 bases from J, with 26 bases between. The germline V gene has CDR1 LNHDA and CDR2 SQIVND (reference sequence). The CDR3 has 17 residues. The CDR3 bases are TGTGCCAGTAGTGTGGAAGGTGGGGCCAGGTGGGTCGGTGAAGCTTTCTTT. Translation gives CASSVEGGARWVGEAFF.

V and J are TRBV7-9 and TRBJ1-5; D unresolved. This CDR3 contains 15 residues. Trimming took off 1 base at V and 1 base at J, with 8 bases between the two ends. Germline loops: CDR1 SEHNR, CDR2 FQNEAQ (reference sequence). CDR3 sequence: CASSLGYSSNQPQHF. The CDR3 nucleotides are TGTGCCAGCAGCTTAGGGTACAGCAGCAATCAGCCCCAGCATTTT.

The V call is TRBV3-1 (or the pseudogene TRBV3-2), the J call TRBJ1-2, with 8 positions matching TRBD1. J was trimmed by 6 bases and V by 0 bases; bases with no gene match: 6. The CDR3 consists of 15 residues. Germline V gene data show CDR1 as LGHDT and CDR2 as YNNKEL (reference sequence). Here the CDR3 reads CASSQERDRGHGYTF. As DNA, the CDR3 is TGTGCCAGCAGCCAAGAACGAGACAGGGGCCATGGCTACACCTTC.

The chain uses TRBV2 and TRBJ1-3, with D possibly TRBD1 on 6 matching bases. The CDR3 length is 15 residues. CDR1 and CDR2 (germline): SNHLY, FYNNEI. V was clipped by 7 bases and J by 2 bases, with 15 bases between them. This CDR3 is CASTLQGRTGNTIYF. DNA of the CDR3: TGTGCCAGCACTTTACAGGGAAGGACTGGAAACACCATATATTTT.

This chain uses TRBV10-2 with TRBJ2-7, with 8 nucleotides matching TRBD1. The CDR3 is 14 residues long. CDR1 and CDR2 (germline): WSHSY, SAAADI. J lost 3 bases, V lost 0 bases, and 1 base had no gene match. CDR3 residues: CASSESGQGYEQYF. In DNA form, the CDR3 reads TGCGCCAGCAGTGAGTCCGGACAGGGCTACGAGCAGTACTTC.

The rearrangement uses TRBV19 and TRBJ1-1; 7 bases fit TRBD1. CDR1 LNHDA and CDR2 SQIVND come from the germline V gene (reference sequence). CDR3 length: 15 amino acids. V shed 6 bases, J shed 3 bases, and the junction held 10 bases outside the gene matches. CDR3 nucleotides: TGTGCCAGTAGAGAACCTAGGGGGCGCGACACTGAAGCTTTCTTT. Translating it yields CASREPRGRDTEAFF.

The chain combines TRBV2 with TRBJ2-7; D possibly corresponds to TRBD1 (6 bases). Germline V gene lookup returns CDR1 SNHLY and CDR2 FYNNEI. V was pared by 6 bases and J by 3 bases, with 18 bases between. The CDR3 runs to 15 residues. CDR3 amino acids: CASRFATGGSYEQYF. The DNA of the CDR3 is TGTGCCAGCAGATTTGCGACAGGAGGAAGCTACGAGCAGTACTTC.